These T cell receptor beta chains were read from a single sample in a study of blood T cell repertoires in COVID-19. Using immunoSEQ multiplex PCR, the repertoire was profiled, and TCRdb retains in-frame clones only, with some absent. Counted here are about 460,000 clones, about nine tenths occurring once; the ten biggest clones make up under 9.5%. Input material: PBMCs or T cells enriched from blood (not recorded which). These receptors all stem from a woman aged 55-75 years who had recovered from COVID-19. Both conserved end residues are part of each CDR3. The order of the fields is clone size, J gene, D gene, V gene, CDR3 protein, CDR3 DNA. The D gene is left open where the match is weak. Clone size is given for some rows only: seen once, a few or many times, or a class if the clone is expanded.

-	TRBJ1-4	TRBD1	TRBV6-5	CASRPPGGLNEKLFF	TGTGCCAGCAGACCCCCAGGGGGCCTTAATGAAAAACTGTTTTTT
-	TRBJ1-6	-	TRBV3-1/TRBV3-2	CASSQGSSGMGGNSPLHF	TGTGCCAGCAGCCAAGGAAGTTCGGGGATGGGGGGTAATTCACCCCTCCACTTT
once	TRBJ1-1	-	TRBV5-1	CASSWRAGGTEAFF	TGCGCCAGCAGCTGGAGAGCCGGAGGCACTGAAGCTTTCTTT
few	TRBJ2-3	-	TRBV10-1	CASSEGGFNTDTQYF	TGCGCCAGCAGTGAGGGAGGCTTCAACACAGATACGCAGTATTTT
-	TRBJ2-3	TRBD1	TRBV9	CASSIRQGDRTDTQYF	TGTGCCAGCAGCATAAGACAGGGTGATCGGACAGATACGCAGTATTTT
-	TRBJ2-5	-	TRBV30	CAWSPGTRQETQYF	TGTGCCTGGAGCCCTGGGACTCGACAAGAGACCCAGTACTTC
-	TRBJ1-4	-	TRBV5-8	CASARRGKNEKLFF	TGTGCCAGCGCCCGCAGGGGAAAGAATGAAAAACTGTTTTTT
-	TRBJ1-3	TRBD1	TRBV30	CAWSVGDRVGNTIYF	TGTGCCTGGAGTGTCGGGGACAGGGTCGGAAACACCATATATTTT
-	TRBJ1-2	TRBD1	TRBV24-1	CATSEPGGKNYGYTF	TGTGCCACCAGTGAACCAGGGGGAAAGAACTATGGCTACACCTTC
-	TRBJ1-6	-	TRBV30	CAWMTPIGGRNSPLHF	TGTGCCTGGATGACGCCCATTGGGGGGAGAAATTCACCCCTCCACTTT
-	TRBJ1-2	TRBD1	TRBV4-1	CASSSHRGPDYGYTF	TGCGCCAGCAGCTCCCACAGGGGGCCGGACTATGGCTACACCTTC
once	TRBJ1-5	TRBD1	TRBV24-1	CATSDGDRGNQPQHF	TGTGCCACCAGTGATGGGGACAGGGGGAATCAGCCCCAGCATTTT
-	TRBJ2-1	-	TRBV5-1	CASSLSGYLNEQFF	TGCGCCAGCAGCTTGTCGGGGTATCTCAATGAGCAGTTCTTC
-	TRBJ1-2	-	TRBV5-6	CASNSGVANYGYTF	TGTGCCAGCAACTCGGGGGTGGCTAACTATGGCTACACCTTC
-	TRBJ1-6	-	TRBV5-4	CASSSDNSPLHF	TGTGCCAGCAGCTCAGATAATTCACCCCTCCACTTT
-	TRBJ1-1	TRBD1	TRBV11-2	CATCRDRGTEAFF	TGTGCCACCTGCCGGGACAGGGGCACTGAAGCTTTCTTT
-	TRBJ2-3	-	TRBV7-8	CASSGGAGYTDTQYF	TGTGCCAGCAGCGGCGGGGCGGGGTACACAGATACGCAGTATTTT
-	TRBJ2-5	-	TRBV6-5	CASRGRDTGETQYF	TGTGCCAGCAGGGGACGGGACACTGGGGAGACCCAGTACTTC
-	TRBJ1-6	-	TRBV3-1/TRBV3-2	CASSSTGFSPLHF	TGTGCCAGCAGCTCCACAGGGTTCTCACCCCTCCACTTT
-	TRBJ2-1	-	TRBV18	CASSPITTLSSYNEQFF	TGTGCCAGCTCACCAATTACCACACTAAGCTCCTACAATGAGCAGTTCTTC
once	TRBJ1-6	TRBD1	TRBV29-1	CSVRQGEYNSPLHF	TGCAGCGTTAGGCAGGGGGAGTATAATTCACCCCTCCACTTT
-	TRBJ1-1	-	TRBV5-1	CASSLGRSGTEAFF	TGCGCCAGCAGCTTAGGCCGGTCGGGCACTGAAGCTTTCTTT
once	TRBJ2-6	TRBD1	TRBV19	CASSMGDRGGANVLTF	TGTGCCAGTAGTATGGGGGACAGAGGTGGGGCCAACGTCCTGACTTTC
few	TRBJ1-5	-	TRBV24-1	CATSDGAAYQPQHF	TGTGCCACCAGTGATGGGGCTGCGTATCAGCCCCAGCATTTT
-	TRBJ2-3	TRBD2	TRBV2	CASLGGNTDTQYF	TGTGCCAGCCTGGGGGGGAACACAGATACGCAGTATTTT
few	TRBJ1-3	TRBD1	TRBV4-2	CASSWTGGAGNTIYF	TGTGCCAGCAGCTGGACAGGGGGGGCTGGAAACACCATATATTTT
-	TRBJ2-1	-	TRBV11-2	CASSLVAAYNEQFF	TGTGCCAGCAGCTTAGTGGCAGCCTACAATGAGCAGTTCTTC
-	TRBJ1-4	-	TRBV12-3/TRBV12-4	CASRITWSEKLFF	TGTGCCAGCAGGATCACATGGAGCGAAAAACTGTTTTTT
-	TRBJ1-1	-	TRBV18	CASSPSVRTEAFF	TGTGCCAGCTCACCAAGCGTGAGGACTGAAGCTTTCTTT
once	TRBJ2-4	-	TRBV11-2	CASSQTDSFKNIQYF	TGTGCCAGCAGCCAGACGGACAGCTTCAAAAACATTCAGTACTTC
-	TRBJ1-6	TRBD1	TRBV4-2	CASCLGQTVDSPLHF	TGTGCCAGCTGCCTGGGACAGACCGTTGATTCACCCCTCCACTTT
-	TRBJ2-1	-	TRBV5-6	CASSLAGLSYNEQFF	TGTGCCAGCAGCTTGGCAGGCTTATCCTACAATGAGCAGTTCTTC